This section outlines one T cell receptor beta chain sequence together with its context. This record belongs to a study of blood T cell repertoires in COVID-19. Study-level background: Researchers got acute and convalescent COVID-19 samples from the United States, Italy and Spain. T cells, B-cell-depleted T cells, or PBMCs provided the cDNA or gDNA that served as material.

The CDR3 totals 14 residues. CDR1 is LGHNA, CDR2 YNFKEQ, per germline. Deletions cut 0 bases from V and 2 bases from J, with 8 bases between. Original processing methods: Amplification of reference gene primers provided the estimated nucleated cell counts. The assay was immunoSEQ multiplex PCR, and TCRdb's table has in-frame clones only and misses some. V, J and clone size derive from that table, while D and trimming were established from the DNA sequence. The sample yields about 50,000 clones, around 84% seen once. The J gene is TRBJ2-7, the V gene TRBV4-2; D remains ambiguous. The sequence was collected from an elderly man with active COVID-19. Sequenced material: peripheral blood. CDR3 nucleotide sequence: TGTGCCAGCAGCCAAGATTTAATTGCCTACGAGCAGTACTTC. The encoded protein is CASSQDLIAYEQYF.